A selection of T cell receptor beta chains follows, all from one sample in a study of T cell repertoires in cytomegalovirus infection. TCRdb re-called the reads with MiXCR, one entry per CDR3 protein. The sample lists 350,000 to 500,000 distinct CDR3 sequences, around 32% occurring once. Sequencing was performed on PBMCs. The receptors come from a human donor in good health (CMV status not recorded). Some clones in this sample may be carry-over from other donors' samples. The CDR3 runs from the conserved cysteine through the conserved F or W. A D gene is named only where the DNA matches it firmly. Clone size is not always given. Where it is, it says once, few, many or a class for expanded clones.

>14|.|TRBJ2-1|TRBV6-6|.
CASTYGGRGNEQFF
TGTGCCAGCACCTACGGGGGCAGGGGAAATGAGCAGTTCTTC
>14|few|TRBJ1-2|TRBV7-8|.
CASSLGVTAGGYTF
TGTGCCAGCAGCTTGGGAGTGACCGCGGGGGGCTACACCTTC
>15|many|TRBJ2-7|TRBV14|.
CASSQDRTASYEQYF
TGTGCCAGCAGCCAAGACCGGACGGCTTCCTACGAGCAGTACTTC
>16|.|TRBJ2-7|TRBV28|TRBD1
CASTSTGANAFHEQYF
TGTGCCAGCACCTCAACAGGGGCTAATGCGTTCCACGAGCAGTACTTC
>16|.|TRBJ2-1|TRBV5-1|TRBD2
CASSWTSGGANNEQFF
TGCGCCAGCAGCTGGACTAGCGGGGGGGCTAACAATGAGCAGTTCTTC
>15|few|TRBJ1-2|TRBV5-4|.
CASSLELTGNYGYTF
TGTGCCAGCAGCTTGGAGCTCACGGGGAACTATGGCTACACCTTC
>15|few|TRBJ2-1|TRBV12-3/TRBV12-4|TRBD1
CASSVGTETYNEQFF
TGTGCCAGCAGTGTCGGGACAGAAACCTACAATGAGCAGTTCTTC
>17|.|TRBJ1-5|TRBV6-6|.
CASCYSRHPSYNQPQHF
TGTGCCAGCTGTTACTCGAGGCACCCTTCATACAATCAGCCCCAGCATTTT
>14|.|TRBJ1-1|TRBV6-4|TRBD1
CASSGQGENTEAFF
TGTGCCAGCAGCGGACAGGGAGAGAACACTGAAGCTTTCTTT
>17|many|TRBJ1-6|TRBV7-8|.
CASSSAEVSSYNSPLHF
TGTGCCAGCAGCTCCGCGGAGGTTAGCTCCTATAATTCACCCCTCCACTTT
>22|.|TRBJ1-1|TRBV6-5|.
CASSYSWVGAGTAHREGTEAFF
TGTGCCAGCAGTTACTCGTGGGTGGGGGCGGGAACAGCGCATCGGGAGGGTACTGAAGCTTTCTTT
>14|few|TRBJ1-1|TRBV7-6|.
CASSLSDRNTEAFF
TGTGCCAGCAGCTTAAGTGACAGGAACACTGAAGCTTTCTTT
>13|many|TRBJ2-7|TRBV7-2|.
CASLRGDSYEQYF
TGTGCCAGCTTGAGGGGAGATTCCTACGAGCAGTACTTC
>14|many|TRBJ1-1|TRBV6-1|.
CASSEGRENTEAFF
TGTGCCAGCAGCGAGGGGCGGGAGAACACTGAAGCTTTCTTT
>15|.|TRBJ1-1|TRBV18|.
CASSPGVRMNTEAFF
TGTGCCAGCTCACCGGGGGTCAGAATGAACACTGAAGCTTTCTTT
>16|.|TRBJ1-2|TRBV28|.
CASSRCNAVYNYGYTF
TGTGCCAGCAGTAGGTGTAACGCAGTGTACAACTATGGCTACACCTTC
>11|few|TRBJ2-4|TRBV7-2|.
CASSPSGIQYF
TGTGCCAGCAGCCCCTCCGGCATTCAGTACTTC
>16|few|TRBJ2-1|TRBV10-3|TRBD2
CAISEPTGGSRDEQFF
TGTGCCATCAGTGAGCCGACGGGGGGGTCTAGGGATGAGCAGTTCTTC
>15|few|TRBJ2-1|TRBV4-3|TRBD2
CASSQDLAGRNEQFF
TGCGCCAGCAGCCAAGATCTAGCGGGGAGAAATGAGCAGTTCTTC
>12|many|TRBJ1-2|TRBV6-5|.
CASSYGGRGYTF
TGTGCCAGCAGTTACGGGGGGCGCGGCTACACCTTC
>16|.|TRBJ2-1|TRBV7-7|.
CASSEGQGLGNNEQFF
TGTGCTAGCAGCGAAGGTCAGGGCCTAGGGAACAATGAGCAGTTCTTC
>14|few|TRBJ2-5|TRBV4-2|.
CASSQGSGEETQYF
TGTGCCAGCAGCCAAGGGTCAGGGGAGGAGACCCAGTACTTC
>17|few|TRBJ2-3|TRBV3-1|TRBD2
CASSDRLAGGLTDTQYF
TGTGCCAGCAGCGACCGACTAGCGGGGGGCCTCACAGATACGCAGTATTTT
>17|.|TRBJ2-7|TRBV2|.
CASSFRGPGANIYEQYF
TGTGCCAGCAGTTTTCGGGGCCCCGGGGCCAATATCTACGAGCAGTACTTC
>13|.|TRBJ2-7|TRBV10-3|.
CAISGKGTYEQYF
TGTGCCATCAGTGGGAAAGGGACCTACGAGCAGTACTTC
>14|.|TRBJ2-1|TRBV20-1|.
CSARELGLRNEQFF
TGCAGTGCTAGAGAGCTCGGACTACGAAATGAGCAGTTCTTC
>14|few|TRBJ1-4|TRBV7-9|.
CASSSSGVGEKLFF
TGTGCCAGCAGCTCTAGCGGGGTTGGTGAAAAACTGTTTTTT
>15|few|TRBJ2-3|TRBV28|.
CASSFREAGMDTQYF
TGTGCCAGCAGTTTCAGGGAGGCCGGGATGGATACGCAGTATTTT
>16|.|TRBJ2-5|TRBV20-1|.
CSARPHRGGGEETQYF
TGCAGTGCTAGACCCCACAGGGGTGGCGGGGAAGAGACCCAGTACTTC
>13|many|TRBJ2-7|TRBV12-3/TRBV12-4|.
CASRPQGKYEQYF
TGTGCCAGTCGGCCCCAGGGGAAGTACGAGCAGTACTTC
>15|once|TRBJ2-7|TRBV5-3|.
CASSWMGTSESEQSF
TGTGCCAGCAGCTGGATGGGGACTTCCGAGAGCGAGCAGTCCTTC
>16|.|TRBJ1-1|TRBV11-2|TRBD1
CASSLKTGARNTEAFF
TGTGCCAGCAGCTTAAAGACAGGGGCGAGGAACACTGAAGCTTTCTTT
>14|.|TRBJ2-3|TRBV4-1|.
CASSQDQGENTQYF
TGCGCCAGCAGCCAAGACCAGGGTGAAAATACGCAGTATTTT
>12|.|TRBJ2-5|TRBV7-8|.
CASSLGPETKYF
TGTGCAAGCAGCTTAGGCCCGGAGACCAAGTACTTC
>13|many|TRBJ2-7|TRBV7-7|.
CASSISRNYEQYF
TGTGCCAGCAGCATTAGCAGAAACTACGAGCAGTACTTC
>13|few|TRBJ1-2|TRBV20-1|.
CSASARAFRGYTF
TGCAGTGCTAGTGCCAGAGCCTTTAGGGGCTACACCTTC
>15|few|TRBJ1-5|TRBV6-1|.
CASSALLGGNQPQHF
TGTGCCAGCAGTGCCCTTCTAGGCGGCAATCAGCCCCAGCATTTT
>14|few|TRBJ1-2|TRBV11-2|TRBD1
CASSLAGQEYGYTF
TGTGCCAGCAGCTTAGCGGGACAGGAATATGGCTACACCTTC
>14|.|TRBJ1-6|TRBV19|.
CASRSGGMGSPLHF
TGTGCCAGTAGATCGGGCGGAATGGGATCACCCCTCCACTTT
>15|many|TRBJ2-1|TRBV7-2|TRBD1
CASRGDRVTYNEQFF
TGTGCCAGCAGGGGGGACAGGGTTACCTACAATGAGCAGTTCTTC
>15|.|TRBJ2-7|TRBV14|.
CASSQAGTAAYEQYF
TGTGCCAGCAGCCAAGCCGGGACCGCTGCCTACGAGCAGTACTTC
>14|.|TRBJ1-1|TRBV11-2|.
CASSLEQSGTEAFF
TGTGCCAGCAGCTTAGAACAGAGTGGGACTGAAGCTTTCTTT
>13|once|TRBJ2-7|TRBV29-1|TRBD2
CSVGLAGRYEQYF
TGCAGCGTTGGGCTAGCGGGGCGGTACGAGCAGTACTTC
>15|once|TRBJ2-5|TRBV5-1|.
CASSVDPDRGETQYF
TGCGCCAGCAGCGTGGATCCGGACAGAGGAGAGACCCAGTACTTC
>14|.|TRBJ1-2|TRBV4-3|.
CASSQSAYLGGYTF
TGCGCCAGCAGCCAATCAGCGTACTTGGGTGGCTACACCTTC
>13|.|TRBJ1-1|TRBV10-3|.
CAIMEGPNTEAFF
TGTGCCATCATGGAGGGCCCAAACACTGAAGCTTTCTTT